The present entry profiles one T cell receptor beta chain with its context. The sample comes from a study of blood T cell repertoires in COVID-19. In the study overall: Nucleic acid was either cDNA or gDNA, and it came from T cells, B-cell-depleted T cells, or PBMCs.

Authors' methods: It was from reference gene primer amplification that nucleated cell counts were estimated. TCRdb's table, derived via immunoSEQ multiplex PCR, lists solely in-frame clones and lacks some. The V and J calls and clone size are taken from that table; D and trimming were inferred from the DNA. The table has under 250,000 clones, approximately 87% seen once. The CDR3 runs to 14 residues. Per germline, CDR1 SGHNT and CDR2 YYREEE (reference sequence). Trimming removed 2 bases from V and 8 bases from J; junction bases left unmatched: 8. This chain uses TRBV5-4 with TRBJ2-3; TRBD1 agrees at 7 bases. This receptor was obtained from a woman in her 70s with active or convalescent COVID-19. The sample comprised peripheral blood. The CDR3 DNA reads as TGTGCCAGCAGCTTTTCAGGGGGTTTTGTTACGCAGTATTTT. Its translation: CASSFSGGFVTQYF.